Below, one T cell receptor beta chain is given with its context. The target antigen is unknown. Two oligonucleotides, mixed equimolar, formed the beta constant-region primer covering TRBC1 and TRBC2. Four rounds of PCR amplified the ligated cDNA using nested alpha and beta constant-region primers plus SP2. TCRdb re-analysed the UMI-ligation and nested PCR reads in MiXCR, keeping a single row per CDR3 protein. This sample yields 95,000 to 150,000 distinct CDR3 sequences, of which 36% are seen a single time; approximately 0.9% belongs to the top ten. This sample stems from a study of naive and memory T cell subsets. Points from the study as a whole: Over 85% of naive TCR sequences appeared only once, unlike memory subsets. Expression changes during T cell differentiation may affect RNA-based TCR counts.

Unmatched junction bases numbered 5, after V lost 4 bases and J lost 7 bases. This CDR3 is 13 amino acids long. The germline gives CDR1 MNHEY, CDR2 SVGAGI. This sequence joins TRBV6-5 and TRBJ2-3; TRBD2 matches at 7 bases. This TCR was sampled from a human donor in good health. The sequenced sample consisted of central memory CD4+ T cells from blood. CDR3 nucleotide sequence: TGTGCCAGCAGTTCGGGGGAGGGCAATACGCAGTATTTT. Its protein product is CASSSGEGNTQYF.